This T cell receptor (beta chain) was captured by sequencing in a study of blood T cell repertoires in COVID-19 (dated by TCRdb to about 2020). With respect to the entire study: The collaborator samples originated in the United States, Italy and Spain and spanned the acute and convalescent phases of COVID-19. The prospective study material was composed of cDNA or gDNA derived from T cells, B-cell-depleted T cells, or PBMCs. Subjects who had been exposed to COVID-19, were actively infected with it, or had recovered from it provided the deeply sampled blood TCRbeta repertoires that made up the dataset. The repertoires were released in a freely available public database intended as a resource for research on the immune response to SARS-CoV-2. The samples were drawn from two sources: the first 160 participants of the ongoing ImmuneRACE study, and 950 to 1,500 subjects contributed by 6 global collaborators. The sample metadata nearly always contained a de-identified subject ID, COVID-19 status, age in years and sex. Where available, HLA class I and class II types were taken from metadata supplied by the sample provider and were not determined by assay-based typing. Overall results and qualifications from the work: How much clinical and demographic metadata was included differed by source and by participant, and the metadata was provided uncurated.

V is clipped by 5 bases and J by 6 bases, and the sequence between their germline boundaries is 20 bases long. The CDR3 sequence holds 15 residues, the cysteine and phenylalanine included. Of the read, only the CDR3 DNA is kept; its 45 bases are in frame from base 1. Via the germline V gene, CDR1 is SGDLS and CDR2 YYNGEE. TCRbeta CDR3 regions were amplified from genomic DNA by means of the immunoSEQ Assay, a bias-controlled multiplex PCR. The paper's data handling went like this. Within the assay, amplification of reference gene primers was used to estimate how many nucleated cells each sample contained. To quantify the absolute abundance of each unique TCRbeta CDR3 rearrangement, sequence reads were collapsed and filtered. For each sample, productive Simpson clonality was calculated as the square root of Simpson's diversity index across productive rearrangements. TCRdb took over this immuneACCESS table, retaining in-frame rearrangements with V and J assigned. Such tables are incomplete; in checked studies, under half of the missing clones stem from an unresolved V gene, and the remainder is unexplained. That table is the source of V, J and clone size, and D and trimming were worked out from the DNA. The sample records approximately 220,000 clones, less than 90% of which are singletons. The leading ten clones occupy about 2.4% of the sample.

Remarks on this clone: Which antigen it targets is not known. It has no much larger one-base neighbor in the sample; base qualities were not kept.

Participants in the prospective study were aged roughly 18 to 100 years, lived in about two dozen United States geographic areas, and enrolled through a virtual design. To assign participants to cohorts, the prospective study relied on clinical history that participants themselves reported in a screening survey and a study questionnaire. ImmuneRACE Cohort 3 recovered participants were defined by two consecutive negative NP/OP PCR tests, healthcare professional clearance, or symptom resolution. In the prospective study, mobile phlebotomists collected whole blood, serum and a nasopharyngeal or oropharyngeal swab from each participant. Prospective study participants could optionally give additional blood draws and questionnaires over an approximately two-month period. Blood samples from the prospective study were shipped frozen or at room temperature prior to DNA extraction.

The sample taken for sequencing was PBMCs or T cells enriched from blood (not recorded which). The clonotype was recovered from a woman aged 25 to 39 who had recovered from COVID-19. Here the chain combines TRBV9 and TRBJ1-2; perhaps TRBD1 is the D gene, with 5 bases matching. The sequenced DNA: TGTGCCAGCAGGCCTCTGGCGGGGGAGGAGAATGGCTACACCTTC. Protein translation: CASRPLAGEENGYTF.